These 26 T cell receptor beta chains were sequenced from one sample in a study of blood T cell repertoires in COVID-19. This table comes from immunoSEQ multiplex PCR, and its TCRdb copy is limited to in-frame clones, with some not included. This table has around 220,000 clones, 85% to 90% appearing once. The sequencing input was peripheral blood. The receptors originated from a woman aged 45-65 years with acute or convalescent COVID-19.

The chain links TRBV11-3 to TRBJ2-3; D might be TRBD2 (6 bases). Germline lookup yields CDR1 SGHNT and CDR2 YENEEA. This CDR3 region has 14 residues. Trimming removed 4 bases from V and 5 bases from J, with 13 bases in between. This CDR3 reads CASSSRGAVDTQYF. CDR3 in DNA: TGTGCCAGCAGCTCACGCGGGGCCGTAGATACGCAGTATTTT. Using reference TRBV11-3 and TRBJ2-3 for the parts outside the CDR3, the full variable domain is EAGVVQSPRYKIIEKKQPVAFWCNPISGHNTLYWYLQNLGQGPELLIRYENEEAVDDSQLPKDRFSAERLKGVDSTLKIQPAELGDSAVYLCASSSRGAVDTQYFGPGTRLTVL.

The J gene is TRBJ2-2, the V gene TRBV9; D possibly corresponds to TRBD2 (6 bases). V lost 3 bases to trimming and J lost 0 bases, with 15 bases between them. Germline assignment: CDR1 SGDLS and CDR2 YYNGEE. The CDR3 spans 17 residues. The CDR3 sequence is CASSAHGGAANTGELFF. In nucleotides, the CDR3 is TGTGCCAGCAGCGCCCACGGAGGGGCCGCGAACACCGGGGAGCTGTTTTTT.

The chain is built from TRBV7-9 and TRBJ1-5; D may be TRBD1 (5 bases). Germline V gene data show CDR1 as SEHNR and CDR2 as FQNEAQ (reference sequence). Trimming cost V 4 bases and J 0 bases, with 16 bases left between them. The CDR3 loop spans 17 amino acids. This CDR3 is CASSWGTGRFSNQPQHF. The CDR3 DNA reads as TGTGCCAGCAGCTGGGGTACAGGTCGTTTTAGCAATCAGCCCCAGCATTTT.

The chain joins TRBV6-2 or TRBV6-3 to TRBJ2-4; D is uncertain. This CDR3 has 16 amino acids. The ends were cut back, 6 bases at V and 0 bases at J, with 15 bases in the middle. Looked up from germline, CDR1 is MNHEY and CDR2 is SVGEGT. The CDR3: CASSPPEVLAKNIQYF. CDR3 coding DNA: TGTGCCAGCAGCCCCCCCGAGGTCCTAGCCAAAAACATTCAGTACTTC.

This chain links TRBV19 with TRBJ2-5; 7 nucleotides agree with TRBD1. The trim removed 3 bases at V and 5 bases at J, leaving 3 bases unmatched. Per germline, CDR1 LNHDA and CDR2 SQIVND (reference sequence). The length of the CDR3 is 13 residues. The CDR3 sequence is CASSMTGTETQYF. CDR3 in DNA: TGTGCCAGTAGTATGACAGGGACGGAGACCCAGTACTTC.

The CDR3 loop is CASSFTGTAAEAFF. CDR3 nucleotide sequence: TGTGCCAGCAGTTTTACCGGGACAGCCGCTGAAGCTTTCTTT. This chain links TRBV27 with TRBJ1-1, with 7 nucleotides matching TRBD1. Germline V gives CDR1 MNHEY, CDR2 SMNVEV (reference sequence). Unmatched junction bases numbered 7, after V lost 3 bases and J lost 6 bases. CDR3 length: 14 amino acids.

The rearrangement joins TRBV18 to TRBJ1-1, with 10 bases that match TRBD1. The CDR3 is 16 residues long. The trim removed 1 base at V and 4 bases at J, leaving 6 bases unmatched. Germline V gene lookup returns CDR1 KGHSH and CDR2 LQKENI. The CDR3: CASSPRLGQGSTEAFF. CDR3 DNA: TGTGCCAGCTCACCACGCCTGGGACAGGGGAGCACTGAAGCTTTCTTT.

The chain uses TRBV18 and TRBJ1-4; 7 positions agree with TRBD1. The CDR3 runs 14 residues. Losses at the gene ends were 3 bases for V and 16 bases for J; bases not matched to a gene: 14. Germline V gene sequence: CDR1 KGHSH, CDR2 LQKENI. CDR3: CASSPSGQPILGFF. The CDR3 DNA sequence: TGTGCCAGCTCACCGTCGGGACAGCCGATTCTTGGGTTTTTT.

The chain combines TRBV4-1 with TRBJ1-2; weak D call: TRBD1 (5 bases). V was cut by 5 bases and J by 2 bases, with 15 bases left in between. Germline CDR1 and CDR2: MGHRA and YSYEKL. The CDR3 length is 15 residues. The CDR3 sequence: CASSASQGSNYGYTF. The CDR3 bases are TGCGCCAGCAGCGCCTCCCAGGGATCAAACTATGGCTACACCTTC.

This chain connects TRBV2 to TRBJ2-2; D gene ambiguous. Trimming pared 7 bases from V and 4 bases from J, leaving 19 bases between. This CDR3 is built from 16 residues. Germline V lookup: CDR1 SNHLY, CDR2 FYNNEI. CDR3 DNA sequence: TGTGCCAGCACTCGAGAGCGACCCTCGAGCACCGGGGAGCTGTTTTTT. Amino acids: CASTRERPSSTGELFF. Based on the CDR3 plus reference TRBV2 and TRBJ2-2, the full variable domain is EPEVTQTPSHQVTQMGQEVILRCVPISNHLYFYWYRQILGQKVEFLVSFYNNEISEKSEIFDDQFSVERPDGSNFTLKIRSTKLEDSAMYFCASTRERPSSTGELFFGEGSRLTVL.

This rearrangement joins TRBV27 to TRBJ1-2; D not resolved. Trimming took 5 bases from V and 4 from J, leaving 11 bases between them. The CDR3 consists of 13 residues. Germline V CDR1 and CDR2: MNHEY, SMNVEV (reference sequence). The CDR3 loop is CASSPSPGYGYTF. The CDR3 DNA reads TGTGCCAGCAGTCCTAGTCCGGGCTATGGCTACACCTTC.

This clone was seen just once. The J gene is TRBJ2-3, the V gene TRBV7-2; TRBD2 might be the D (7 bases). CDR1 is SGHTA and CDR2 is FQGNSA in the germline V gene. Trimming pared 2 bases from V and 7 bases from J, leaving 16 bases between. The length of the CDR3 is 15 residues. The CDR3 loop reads CASSLNGGGVNTQYF. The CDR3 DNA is TGTGCCAGCAGCTTAAATGGAGGGGGGGTAAATACGCAGTATTTT.

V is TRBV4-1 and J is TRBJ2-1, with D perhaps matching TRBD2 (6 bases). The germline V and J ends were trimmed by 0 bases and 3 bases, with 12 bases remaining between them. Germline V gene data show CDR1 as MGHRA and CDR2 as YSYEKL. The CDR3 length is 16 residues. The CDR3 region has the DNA TGCGCCAGCAGCCAAGATTCGGGGGAAAGCTACAATGAGCAGTTCTTC. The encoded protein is CASSQDSGESYNEQFF.

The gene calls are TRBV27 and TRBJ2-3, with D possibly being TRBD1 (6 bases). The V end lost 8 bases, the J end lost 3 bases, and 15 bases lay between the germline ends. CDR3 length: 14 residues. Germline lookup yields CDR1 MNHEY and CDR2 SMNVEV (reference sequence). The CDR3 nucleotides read TGTGCCAGCCCAGGGGCCGGACGGACAGATACGCAGTATTTT. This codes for CASPGAGRTDTQYF.

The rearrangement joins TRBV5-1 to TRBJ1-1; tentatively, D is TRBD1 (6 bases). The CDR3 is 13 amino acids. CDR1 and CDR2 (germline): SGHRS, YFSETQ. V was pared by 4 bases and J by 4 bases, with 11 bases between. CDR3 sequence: CASSPRGGTEAFF. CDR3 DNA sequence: TGCGCCAGCAGCCCGAGGGGGGGCACTGAAGCTTTCTTT.

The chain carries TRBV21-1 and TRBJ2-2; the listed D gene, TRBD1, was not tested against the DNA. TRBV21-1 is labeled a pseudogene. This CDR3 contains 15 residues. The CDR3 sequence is CASSVWPGNTGELFF. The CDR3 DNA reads TGTGCCAGCAGCGTTTGGCCAGGGAACACCGGGGAGCTGTTTTTT.

Here the CDR3 DNA reads TGTGCCAGCAGTCCCTCCGGGACTAGCGGGGACACAGATACGCAGTATTTT. Translation: CASSPSGTSGDTDTQYF. The V call is TRBV27, the J call TRBJ2-3; 13 nucleotides align to TRBD2. The germline V gene encodes CDR1 MNHEY and CDR2 SMNVEV (reference sequence). Germline trimming cut 5 bases from V and 2 bases from J; bases unmatched to any gene: 7. This CDR3 spans 17 amino acids.

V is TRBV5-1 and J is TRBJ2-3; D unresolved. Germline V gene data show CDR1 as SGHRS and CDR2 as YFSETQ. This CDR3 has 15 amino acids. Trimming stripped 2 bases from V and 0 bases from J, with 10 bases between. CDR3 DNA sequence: TGCGCCAGCAGCTTTACTACTGCTAGCACAGATACGCAGTATTTT. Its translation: CASSFTTASTDTQYF.

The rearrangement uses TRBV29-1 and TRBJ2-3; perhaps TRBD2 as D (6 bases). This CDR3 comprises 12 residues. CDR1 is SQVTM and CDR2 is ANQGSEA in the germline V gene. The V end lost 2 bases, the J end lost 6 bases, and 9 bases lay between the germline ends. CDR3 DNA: TGCAGCGTTGAATCGGGAGAGGATACGCAGTATTTT. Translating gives CSVESGEDTQYF.

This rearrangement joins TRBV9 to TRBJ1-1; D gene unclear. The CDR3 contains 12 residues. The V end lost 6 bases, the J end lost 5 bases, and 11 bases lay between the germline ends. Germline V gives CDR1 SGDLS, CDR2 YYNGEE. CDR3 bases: TGTGCCAGCACTCTCTCCGGGACTGAAGCTTTCTTT. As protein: CASTLSGTEAFF.

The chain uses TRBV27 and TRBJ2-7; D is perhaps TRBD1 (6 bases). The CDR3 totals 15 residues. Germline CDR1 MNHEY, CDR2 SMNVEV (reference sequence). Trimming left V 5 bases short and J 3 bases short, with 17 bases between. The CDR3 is CASSQGGPSLYEQYF. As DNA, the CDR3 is TGTGCCAGCAGTCAAGGGGGACCAAGCCTCTACGAGCAGTACTTC.

CDR3 DNA sequence: TGTGCCAGCAGCTCCGGGGGGACAGGGGGCAGGTCACCCCTCCACTTT. It encodes CASSSGGTGGRSPLHF. The rearrangement joins TRBV7-6 to TRBJ1-6; 12 nucleotides align to TRBD1. In germline, CDR1 is SGHVS, CDR2 FNYEAQ. The CDR3 runs to 16 residues. With V trimmed by 4 bases and J by 10 bases, 8 bases remained unmatched.

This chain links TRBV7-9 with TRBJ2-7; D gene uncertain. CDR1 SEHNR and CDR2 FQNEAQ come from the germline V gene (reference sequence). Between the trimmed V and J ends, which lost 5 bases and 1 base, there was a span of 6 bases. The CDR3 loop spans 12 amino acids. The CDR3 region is CASSPRSYEQYF. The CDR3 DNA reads TGTGCCAGCAGCCCTAGATCCTACGAGCAGTACTTC.

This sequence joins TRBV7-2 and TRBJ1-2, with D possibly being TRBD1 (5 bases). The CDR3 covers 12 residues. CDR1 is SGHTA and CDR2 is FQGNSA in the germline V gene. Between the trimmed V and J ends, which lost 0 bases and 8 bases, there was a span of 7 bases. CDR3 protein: CASSLAYRGYTF. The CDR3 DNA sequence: TGTGCCAGCAGCTTAGCCTACAGGGGCTACACCTTC.

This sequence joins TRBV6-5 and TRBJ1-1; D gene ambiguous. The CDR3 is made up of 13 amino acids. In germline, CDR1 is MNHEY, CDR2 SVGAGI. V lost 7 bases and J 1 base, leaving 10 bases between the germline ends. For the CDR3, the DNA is TGTGCCAGCACCGCACTTAAGAACACTGAAGCTTTCTTT. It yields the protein CASTALKNTEAFF.

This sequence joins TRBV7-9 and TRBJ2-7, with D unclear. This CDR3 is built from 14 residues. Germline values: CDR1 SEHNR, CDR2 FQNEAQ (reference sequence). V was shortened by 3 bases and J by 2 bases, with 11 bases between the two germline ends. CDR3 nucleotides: TGTGCCAGCAGCTTCTCCGGCCAGGCCTACGAGCAGTACTTC. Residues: CASSFSGQAYEQYF.